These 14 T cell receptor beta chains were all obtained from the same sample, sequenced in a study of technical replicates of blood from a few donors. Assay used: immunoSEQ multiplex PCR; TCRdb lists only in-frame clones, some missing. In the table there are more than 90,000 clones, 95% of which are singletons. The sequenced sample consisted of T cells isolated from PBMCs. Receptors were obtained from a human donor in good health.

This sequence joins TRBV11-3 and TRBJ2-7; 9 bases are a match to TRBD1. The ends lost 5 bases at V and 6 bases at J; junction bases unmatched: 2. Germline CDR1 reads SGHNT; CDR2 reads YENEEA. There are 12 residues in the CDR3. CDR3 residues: CASSPTGGEQYF. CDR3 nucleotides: TGTGCCAGCAGCCCGACAGGGGGCGAGCAGTACTTC.

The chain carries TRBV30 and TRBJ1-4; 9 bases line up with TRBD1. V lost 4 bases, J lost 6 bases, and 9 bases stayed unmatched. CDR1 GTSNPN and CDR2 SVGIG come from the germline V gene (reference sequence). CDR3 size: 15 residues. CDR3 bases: TGTGCCTGGACTTCCAAACAGGGGGCTTATGAAAAACTGTTTTTT. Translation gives CAWTSKQGAYEKLFF.

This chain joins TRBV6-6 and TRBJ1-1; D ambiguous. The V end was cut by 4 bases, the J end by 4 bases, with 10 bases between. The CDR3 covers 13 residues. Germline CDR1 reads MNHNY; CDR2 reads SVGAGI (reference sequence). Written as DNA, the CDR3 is TGTGCCAGCAGTTCTTCTACAGTCACTGAAGCTTTCTTT. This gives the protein CASSSSTVTEAFF.

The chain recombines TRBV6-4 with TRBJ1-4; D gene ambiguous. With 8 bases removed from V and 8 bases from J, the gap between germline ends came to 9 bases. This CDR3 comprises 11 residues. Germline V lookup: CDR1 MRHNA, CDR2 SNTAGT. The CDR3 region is CASPRGEKLFF. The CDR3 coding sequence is TGTGCCAGCCCGAGAGGCGAAAAACTGTTTTTT.

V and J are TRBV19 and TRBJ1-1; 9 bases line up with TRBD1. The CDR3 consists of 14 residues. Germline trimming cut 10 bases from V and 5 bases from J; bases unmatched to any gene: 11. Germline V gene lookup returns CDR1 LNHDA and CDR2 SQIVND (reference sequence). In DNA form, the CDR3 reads TGTGCCATTCTTGGGGGACAGGGAAGTACTGAAGCTTTCTTT. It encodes CAILGGQGSTEAFF.

CDR3 coding DNA: TGTGCCAGCAGCGAGCGACAGGGGTCCGGGTACAATGAGCAGTTCTTC. This gives the protein CASSERQGSGYNEQFF. The rearrangement links TRBV9 to TRBJ2-1; 8 nucleotides agree with TRBD1. Germline CDR1 and CDR2: SGDLS and YYNGEE. The V gene end was trimmed by 3 bases and the J gene end by 4 bases; junction bases not matched to a gene: 9. The CDR3 runs 16 residues.

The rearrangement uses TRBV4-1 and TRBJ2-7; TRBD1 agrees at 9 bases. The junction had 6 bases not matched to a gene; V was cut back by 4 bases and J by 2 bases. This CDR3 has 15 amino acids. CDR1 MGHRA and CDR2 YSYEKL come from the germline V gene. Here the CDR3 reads CASSREGQGPYEQYF. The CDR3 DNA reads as TGCGCCAGCAGCCGGGAGGGACAGGGCCCCTACGAGCAGTACTTC.

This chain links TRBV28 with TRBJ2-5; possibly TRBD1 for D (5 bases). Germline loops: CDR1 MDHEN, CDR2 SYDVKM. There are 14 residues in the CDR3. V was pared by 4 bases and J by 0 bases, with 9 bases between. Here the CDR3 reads CASSSRVYQETQYF. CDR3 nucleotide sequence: TGTGCCAGCAGTTCCAGGGTCTACCAAGAGACCCAGTACTTC.

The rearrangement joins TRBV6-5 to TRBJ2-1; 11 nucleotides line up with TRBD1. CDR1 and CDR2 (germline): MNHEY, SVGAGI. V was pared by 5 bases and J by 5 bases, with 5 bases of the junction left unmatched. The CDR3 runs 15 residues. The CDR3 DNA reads TGTGCCAGCAGTCGCCGGGGACAGGGGGACAATGAGCAGTTCTTC. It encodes CASSRRGQGDNEQFF.

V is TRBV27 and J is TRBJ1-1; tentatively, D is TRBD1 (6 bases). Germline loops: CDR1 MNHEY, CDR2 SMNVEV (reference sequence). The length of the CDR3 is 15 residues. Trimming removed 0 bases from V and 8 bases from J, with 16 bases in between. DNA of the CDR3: TGTGCCAGCAGTTTATCTGAAATGCCGGGACAAGAAGCTTTCTTT. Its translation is CASSLSEMPGQEAFF.

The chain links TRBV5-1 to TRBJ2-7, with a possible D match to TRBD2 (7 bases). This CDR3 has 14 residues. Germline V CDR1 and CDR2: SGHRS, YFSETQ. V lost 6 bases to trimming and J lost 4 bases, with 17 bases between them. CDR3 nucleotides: TGCGCCAGCACAGAAGGGGGGGAGTGGTACGAGCAGTACTTC. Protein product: CASTEGGEWYEQYF.

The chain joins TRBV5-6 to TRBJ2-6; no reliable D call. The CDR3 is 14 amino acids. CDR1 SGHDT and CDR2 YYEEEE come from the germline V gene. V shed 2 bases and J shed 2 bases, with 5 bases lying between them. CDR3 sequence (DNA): TGTGCCAGCAGCTTCCTCCCTGGGGCCAACGTCCTGACTTTC. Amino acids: CASSFLPGANVLTF.

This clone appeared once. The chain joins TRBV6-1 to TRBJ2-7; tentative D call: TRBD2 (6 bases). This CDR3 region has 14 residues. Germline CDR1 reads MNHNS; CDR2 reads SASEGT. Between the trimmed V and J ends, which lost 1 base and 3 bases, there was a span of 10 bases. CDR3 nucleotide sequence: TGTGCCAGCAGTGAAGGTTCTAGCGTCTACGAGCAGTACTTC. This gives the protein CASSEGSSVYEQYF.

The CDR3 nucleotides read TGTGCCACCAGCTCCGGGACAGTCTCCTACGAGCAGTACTTC. It yields the protein CATSSGTVSYEQYF. V is TRBV15 and J is TRBJ2-7; 7 bases align to TRBD1. The CDR3 runs 14 residues. Germline V CDR1 and CDR2: LNHNV, YYDKDF (reference sequence). Germline trimming cut 5 bases from V and 0 bases from J; bases unmatched to any gene: 4.